This T cell receptor (beta chain) stems from a study of blood T cell repertoires in COVID-19. Study-wide background: Samples representing acute and convalescent COVID-19 were sourced from the United States, Italy and Spain. T cells, B-cell-depleted T cells, or PBMCs supplied cDNA or gDNA.

The germline V gene has CDR1 LGHNT and CDR2 FRNRAP. The V gene lost 2 bases and the J gene lost 5 bases, with 7 bases spanning the gap. CDR3 length: 13 residues. How the authors handled the data: The assay estimated nucleated cells by amplifying reference gene primers. Clones were sequenced by immunoSEQ multiplex PCR, and TCRdb holds only the in-frame ones, with some missing. From that table come the V and J calls and clone size; the DNA was used to work out D and trimming. The data contain under 350,000 clones, more than 85% of them seen just once; the ten biggest clones take up roughly 5.1%. The clonotype comes from a man aged 35 to 55 with acute or convalescent COVID-19. Source material: peripheral blood. The chain joins TRBV12-5 to TRBJ1-5; weak D call: TRBD1 (6 bases). In nucleotides, the CDR3 is TGTGCTAGTGGTTTGAAGGGGGATCAGCCCCAGCATTTT. It yields the protein CASGLKGDQPQHF.